A single sample gave rise to the 22 T cell receptor beta chains below, sequenced in a study of regulatory T cells in long-lasting Graves disease. The authors built TCR beta libraries using iRepertoire HTBI primers and Arm-PCR of CDR3 regions. TCRdb analysed the multiplex PCR reads with MiXCR anew, one entry per CDR3 protein. Here the sample spans approximately 560,000 distinct CDR3 sequences, approximately 16% being singletons. Indicated time point: newly diagnosed GD, antithyroid drugs for less than 3 months. The TCR library was made from RNA that had been extracted from PBMCs in TRIzol. These sequences were also reported in another study, on T cells in Graves' hyperthyroidism and ophthalmopathy.

Sequencing used peripheral blood mononuclear cells (PBMCs), obtained at new diagnosis, from a patient treated with antithyroid drugs. The receptors were sampled from a man aged 18 to 29 with Graves disease.

This clonotype was counted only a few times. The germline gene is not matched at one end of the junction; a read error may be the cause. V is TRBV10-3 and J is TRBJ2-7; D is uncertain. Germline CDR1 ENHRY, CDR2 SYGVKD. The CDR3 sequence is 15 residues long. CDR3 residues: CATSESQVDFREQYF. CDR3 sequence (DNA): TGTGCCACCAGTGAGTCCCAAGTAGACTTTCGCGAGCAGTACTTC.

The chain has TRBV29-1 and TRBJ1-2; D perhaps matches TRBD1 (5 bases). Germline values: CDR1 SQVTM, CDR2 ANQGSEA. Deletions cut 7 bases from V and 4 bases from J, with 22 bases between. This CDR3 spans 15 amino acids. CDR3: CSAGPTETHSYGYTF. The CDR3 coding sequence is TGCAGCGCCGGACCGACAGAGACCCATTCCTATGGCTACACCTTC.

This clonotype was seen more than once but under ten times. The chain carries TRBV6-1 and TRBJ1-2; 9 positions agree with TRBD1. Germline values: CDR1 MNHNS, CDR2 SASEGT. V trimming: 6 bases; J trimming: 4 bases; junction bases outside the gene matches: 3. The CDR3 has 13 residues. CDR3 protein: CASRQGAVYGYTF. The CDR3 DNA follows: TGTGCCAGCAGACAGGGGGCGGTCTATGGCTACACCTTC.

About this clonotype: This may be a read error: a much more frequent sequence differs by one nucleotide. The chain recombines TRBV12-3 or TRBV12-4 with TRBJ2-3; D could derive from TRBD1 or TRBD2 (5 bases each). This CDR3 region has 14 residues. Trimming cost V 3 bases and J 1 base, with 8 bases left between them. As DNA, the CDR3 is TGTGCCAGCAGTTTCGGGGCAGGCACAGATACGCAGTATTTT. It is translated as CASSFGAGTDTQYF.

Ten or more counts support this clonotype. Its ends do not fully match the called genes, so a read error is possible. The CDR3 here is CASSDRPGTDTQYF. CDR3 nucleotide sequence: TGTGCCAGCAGTGACAGGCCCGGCACAGATACGCAGTATTTT. The chain has TRBV5-1 and TRBJ2-3; the D gene is possibly TRBD1 (6 bases). The germline V gene encodes CDR1 SGHRS and CDR2 YFSETQ. The CDR3 loop spans 14 amino acids. Using reference TRBV5-1 and TRBJ2-3 for the parts outside the CDR3, the full variable domain is KAGVTQTPRYLIKTRGQQVTLSCSPISGHRSVSWYQQTPGQGLQFLFEYFSETQRNKGNFPGRFSGRQFSNSRSEMNVSTLELGDSALYLCASSDRPGTDTQYFGPGTRLTVL.

The chain uses TRBV5-1 and TRBJ2-1, with 12 bases fitting TRBD2. Per the germline V gene, CDR1 is SGHRS and CDR2 is YFSETQ. Trimming removed 3 bases from V and 7 bases from J; junction bases left unmatched: 14. This CDR3 has 18 residues. The CDR3 is CASSSWTRLAGVENEQFF. CDR3 in DNA: TGCGCCAGCAGCTCGTGGACGAGACTAGCGGGAGTGGAGAATGAGCAGTTCTTC.

This clonotype showed up many times. The CDR3 loop is CATSDRAGTRYEQYF. In DNA, the CDR3 is TGTGCCACCAGTGATCGTGCGGGGACCCGTTACGAGCAGTACTTC. V usage is TRBV24-1 and J usage is TRBJ2-7; perhaps TRBD2 as D (6 bases). Germline V gene lookup returns CDR1 KGHDR and CDR2 SFDVKD. The CDR3 length is 15 residues. Trimming shortened V by 3 bases and J by 4 bases, and 15 bases separated the two germline ends.

The V call is TRBV2, the J call TRBJ2-1; D possibly corresponds to TRBD1 (5 bases). Deletions cut 6 bases from V and 5 bases from J, with 11 bases between. In germline, CDR1 is SNHLY, CDR2 FYNNEI. The CDR3 spans 13 residues. Here the CDR3 reads CASRLGRDNEQFF. The DNA of the CDR3 is TGTGCCAGCAGGCTTGGCAGGGACAATGAGCAGTTCTTC.

This clonotype has a single count. V usage is TRBV9 and J usage is TRBJ1-4; D may be TRBD1 (6 bases). Trimming shortened V by 0 bases and J by 2 bases, and 11 bases separated the two germline ends. CDR1 and CDR2 (germline): SGDLS, YYNGEE. This CDR3 is 16 amino acids long. For the CDR3, the DNA is TGTGCCAGCAGCGTAGATCCGGGGGGCACTAATGAAAAACTGTTTTTT. Protein sequence: CASSVDPGGTNEKLFF. The full variable domain, rest sourced from reference TRBV9 and TRBJ1-4, is DSGVTQTPKHLITATGQRVTLRCSPRSGDLSVYWYQQSLDQGLQFLIQYYNGEERAKGNILERFSAQQFPDLHSELNLSSLELGDSALYFCASSVDPGGTNEKLFFGSGTQLSVL.

Concerning this clonotype itself: This may be a read error: a much more frequent sequence differs by one nucleotide. The chain recombines TRBV3-1 with TRBJ1-1, with a possible D match to TRBD1 (5 bases). Trimming took 4 bases from V and 10 from J, leaving 13 bases between them. Germline-derived CDR1 and CDR2 are LGHDT and YNNKEL (reference sequence). This CDR3 contains 12 residues. The CDR3: CASSRSDSGAFF. In DNA, the CDR3 is TGTGCCAGCAGCCGCAGCGACAGTGGAGCTTTCTTT.

This clonotype was counted at least ten times. The rearrangement joins TRBV2 to TRBJ1-1; the match to TRBD1 covers 8 bases. The CDR3 extends over 15 amino acids. Germline V gives CDR1 SNHLY, CDR2 FYNNEI. Trimming cost V 3 bases and J 1 base; bases outside gene matches: 4. The DNA for the CDR3 is TGTGCCAGCAGTGACGACAGGGGAGCGAACACTGAAGCTTTCTTT. This codes for CASSDDRGANTEAFF.

This clonotype has a count of ten or more. The V call is TRBV7-9, the J call TRBJ2-6, with D uncertain. CDR3 length equals 13 residues. Between the trimmed V and J ends, which lost 5 bases and 3 bases, there was a span of 5 bases. Germline CDR1 reads SEHNR; CDR2 reads FQNEAQ (reference sequence). For the CDR3, the DNA is TGTGCCAGCAGCCCCCGTGGGGCCAACGTCCTGACTTTC. Amino acids: CASSPRGANVLTF. Drawing the rest from reference TRBV7-9 and TRBJ2-6, the complete variable domain is DTGVSQNPRHKITKRGQNVTFRCDPISEHNRLYWYRQTLGQGPEFLTYFQNEAQLEKSRLLSDRFSAERPKGSFSTLEIQRTEQGDSAMYLCASSPRGANVLTFGAGSRLTVL.

This clonotype occurred many times. The chain employs TRBV6-1 and TRBJ2-1, with 8 bases lining up with TRBD1. Per the germline V gene, CDR1 is MNHNS and CDR2 is SASEGT. CDR3 length: 13 amino acids. Germline trimming cut 7 bases from V and 7 bases from J; bases unmatched to any gene: 6. The CDR3 reads CASTWTGRNEQFF. CDR3 DNA: TGTGCCAGCACTTGGACAGGGCGGAATGAGCAGTTCTTC.

This clonotype was observed many times. The rearrangement uses TRBV3-1 and TRBJ2-7, with D uncertain. CDR1 and CDR2 from the germline V gene are LGHDT and YNNKEL (reference sequence). This CDR3 is 13 amino acids long. V lost 1 base, J lost 5 bases, and 9 bases lay in between. In DNA, the CDR3 is TGTGCCAGCAGCCAAGTGCGACCGGACGAGCAGTACTTC. Translated, it gives CASSQVRPDEQYF.

In its sample, this clonotype was seen many times. The junction departs from germline at one end; a sequencing error may be responsible. The J gene is TRBJ1-1, the V gene TRBV5-1; D is undetermined. Germline CDR1 and CDR2: SGHRS and YFSETQ. The CDR3 has 13 residues. CDR3 nucleotide sequence: TGTGCCAGCAGTTTTGGGGAGAACACTGAAGCTTTCTTT. Its translation is CASSFGENTEAFF.

This clonotype was seen at least ten times. The chain links TRBV20-1 to TRBJ2-7; 9 positions agree with TRBD2. V lost 3 bases, J lost 0 bases, and 9 bases stayed unmatched. Germline CDR1 is DFQATT and CDR2 is SNEGSKA (reference sequence). The CDR3 sequence is 16 residues long. CDR3 protein: CSARGSSSGDSYEQYF. The CDR3 region has the DNA TGCAGTGCTAGGGGATCTTCTAGCGGGGACTCCTACGAGCAGTACTTC.

In this sample, this clonotype turned up a few times. The chain employs TRBV20-1 and TRBJ2-7, with D possibly being TRBD2 (5 bases). Germline V gene data show CDR1 as DFQATT and CDR2 as SNEGSKA (reference sequence). Trimming pared 3 bases from V and 5 bases from J, leaving 23 bases between. This CDR3 contains 16 residues. The CDR3, as DNA: TGCAGTGCTAGTGGGGATAGCAGTCTAGCTAACGACGAGCAGTACTTC. This encodes CSASGDSSLANDEQYF.

This clonotype was observed a handful of times. V usage is TRBV9 and J usage is TRBJ2-1; 8 positions agree with TRBD1. The germline V gene has CDR1 SGDLS and CDR2 YYNGEE. The CDR3 consists of 15 residues. The V and J ends lost 2 bases and 6 bases, in that order; junction bases with no gene match: 7. This CDR3 is CASSVGQGARNEQFF. CDR3 in DNA: TGTGCCAGCAGCGTTGGGCAGGGGGCGCGCAATGAGCAGTTCTTC.

There are a few counts of this clonotype. The rearrangement joins TRBV14 to TRBJ2-5; 8 bases agree with TRBD1. The germline V gene has CDR1 SGHDN and CDR2 FVKESK. The CDR3 totals 17 residues. V trimming: 0 bases; J trimming: 5 bases; junction bases outside the gene matches: 11. The CDR3 sequence: CASSQDPDRAPGETQYF. The CDR3 DNA is TGTGCCAGCAGCCAAGACCCGGACAGGGCCCCCGGCGAGACCCAGTACTTC. The entire variable domain, with the rest obtained from reference TRBV14 and TRBJ2-5, is as follows: EAGVTQFPSHSVIEKGQTVTLRCDPISGHDNLYWYRRVMGKEIKFLLHFVKESKQDESGMPNNRFLAERTGGTYSTLKVQPAELEDSGVYFCASSQDPDRAPGETQYFGPGTRLLVL.

V is TRBV9 and J is TRBJ2-5, with D unresolved. Trimming took 4 bases from V and 1 from J, leaving 8 bases between them. Germline V lookup: CDR1 SGDLS, CDR2 YYNGEE. The CDR3 is made up of 13 amino acids. CDR3 region: CASSTSPQETQYF. The CDR3 coding sequence is TGTGCCAGCAGCACCAGCCCCCAAGAGACCCAGTACTTC.

This clonotype was observed a handful of times. This chain connects TRBV3-1 to TRBJ2-3, with D tentatively TRBD2 (6 bases). Germline CDR1 is LGHDT and CDR2 is YNNKEL (reference sequence). Trimming removed 1 base from V and 1 base from J, with 27 bases in between. The CDR3 runs to 21 residues. The CDR3 DNA sequence: TGTGCCAGCAGCCAAGTACCCTTCAGGGTTGGTAGTAGCGGTCGCACAGATACGCAGTATTTT. It yields the protein CASSQVPFRVGSSGRTDTQYF.

V and J are TRBV10-1 and TRBJ2-7; D gene ambiguous. This CDR3 has 11 amino acids. Per the germline V gene, CDR1 is WNHNN and CDR2 is SYGVQD (reference sequence). The V and J ends lost 10 bases and 5 bases respectively, with 12 bases between them. CDR3 in DNA: TGCGCCAACATAGCCACTCACGAGCAGTACTTC. This translates into CANIATHEQYF.